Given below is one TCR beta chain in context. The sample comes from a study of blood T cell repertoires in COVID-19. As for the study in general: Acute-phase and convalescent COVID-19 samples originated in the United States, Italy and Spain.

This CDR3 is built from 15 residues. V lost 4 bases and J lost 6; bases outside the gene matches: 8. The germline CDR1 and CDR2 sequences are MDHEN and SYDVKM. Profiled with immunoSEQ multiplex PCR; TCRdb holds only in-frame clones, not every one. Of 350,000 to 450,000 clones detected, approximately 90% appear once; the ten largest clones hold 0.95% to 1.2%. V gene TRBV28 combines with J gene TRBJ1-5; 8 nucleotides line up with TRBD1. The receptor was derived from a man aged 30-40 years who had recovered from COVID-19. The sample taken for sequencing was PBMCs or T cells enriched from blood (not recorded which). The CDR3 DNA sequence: TGTGCCAGCAGTTCTGGACAGGGAGTAGCTCAGCCCCAGCATTTT. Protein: CASSSGQGVAQPQHF.